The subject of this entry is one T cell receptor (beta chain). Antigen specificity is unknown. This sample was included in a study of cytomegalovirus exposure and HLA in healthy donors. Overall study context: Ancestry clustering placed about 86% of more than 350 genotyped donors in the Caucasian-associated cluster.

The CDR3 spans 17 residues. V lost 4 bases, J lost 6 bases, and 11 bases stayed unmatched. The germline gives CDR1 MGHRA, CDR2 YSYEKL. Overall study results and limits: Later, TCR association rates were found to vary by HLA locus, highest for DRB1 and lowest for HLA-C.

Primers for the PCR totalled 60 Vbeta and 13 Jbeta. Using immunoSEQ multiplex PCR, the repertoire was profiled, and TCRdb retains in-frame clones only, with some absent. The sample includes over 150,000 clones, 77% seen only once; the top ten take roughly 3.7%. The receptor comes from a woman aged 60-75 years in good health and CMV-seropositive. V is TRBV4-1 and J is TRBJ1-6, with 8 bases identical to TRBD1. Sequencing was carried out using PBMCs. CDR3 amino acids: CASSPIPGQDPNSPLHF. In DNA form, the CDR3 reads TGCGCCAGCAGCCCTATCCCGGGACAGGACCCTAATTCACCCCTCCACTTT.